The present T cell receptor beta chain was sequenced within a study of spatial heterogeneity in lung cancer. Overall study: Detected beta-chain sequences consistently exceeded alpha-chain sequences. The study, taken as a whole, reports: In blood, ubiquitous expanded tumor TCRs appeared more at resection than follow-up.

The CDR3 covers 16 residues. Trimming at V came to 0 bases and at J to 2 bases, leaving 5 bases not matched to a gene. In germline, CDR1 is SGHNT, CDR2 YYREEE (reference sequence). The time point: sample taken at primary tumor resection. Whole RNA from tumor, nontumor lung or frozen PBMC was sequenced unsorted. There were roughly 72 donors, all of them untreated patients with early-stage non-small cell lung cancer. Unique molecular identifiers tagged every individual TCR cDNA molecule. One entry per CDR3 protein results from TCRdb running MiXCR on the 5' RACE reads. The sample lists roughly 100,000 distinct CDR3 sequences, approximately 8.2% occurring once. To note about this clonotype: The target antigen is unknown.

Sequenced material: PBMCs, taken at surgery. The J gene is TRBJ2-1, the V gene TRBV5-4; 7 bases agree with TRBD1. This TCR derives from a male donor with early-stage non-small cell lung cancer. The CDR3 sequence is CASSLATGVTYNEQFF. The CDR3 bases are TGTGCCAGCAGCTTGGCCACAGGGGTTACCTACAATGAGCAGTTCTTC.